A selection of T cell receptor beta chains follows, all from one sample in a study of CD8 T cells in Susac syndrome. TCRdb redid the calling of the immunoSEQ multiplex PCR reads with MiXCR, one entry per CDR3 protein. Of just over 300,000 distinct CDR3 sequences in the sample, about 91% were seen once. The sample consisted of CD4+ T cells from PBMCs. The origin of the receptors is a human donor with multiple sclerosis. Each CDR3 is given with its conserved first and last residue. The order of the fields is D gene, V gene, J gene, clone size, CDR3 DNA, CDR3 protein. A D gene is named only where the DNA matches it firmly. Size tells how often a clone was seen (once, few, many) or the class of an expanded clone, and some rows leave it out.

>NA|TRBV28|TRBJ1-1|NA
TGTGCCAGTCTGCCGAGGGGGGGATTCACTGAAGCTTTCTTT
CASLPRGGFTEAFF
>TRBD1|TRBV2|TRBJ1-6|NA
TGTGCCAGCAGGGTCGAACGACAGGGCGGTTCACCCCTCCACTTT
CASRVERQGGSPLHF
>TRBD1|TRBV6-1|TRBJ2-1|NA
TGTGCCAGCGGGACAGGGTTACACAATGAGCAGTTCTTC
CASGTGLHNEQFF
>TRBD2|TRBV27|TRBJ2-3|NA
TGTGCCAGCGCCACTAGCGGGAGGAACACAGATACGCAGTATTTT
CASATSGRNTDTQYF
>TRBD1|TRBV4-1|TRBJ1-4|NA
TGCGCCAGCAGCCAAGATCCCATAACTTTCTCAGGGGGCGGTAACGAAAAACTGTTTTTT
CASSQDPITFSGGGNEKLFF
>TRBD2|TRBV2|TRBJ2-2|NA
TGTGCCAGCAGGCTCATGCTAGCGGGGGGCGCCGGGGAGCTGTTTTTT
CASRLMLAGGAGELFF
>TRBD2|TRBV12-3/TRBV12-4|TRBJ2-5|once
TGTGCCAGCAGTATGCGACTAGCGGGGGACCAAGAGACCCAGTACTTC
CASSMRLAGDQETQYF
>NA|TRBV19|TRBJ1-5|NA
TGTGCCAGTAGTCGCGGACGGGGAGATCAGCCCCAGCATTTT
CASSRGRGDQPQHF
>TRBD2|TRBV6-5|TRBJ2-1|NA
TGTGCCAGCAGTTACTCCAGCGGGAGTTACGTCAATGAGCAGTTCTTC
CASSYSSGSYVNEQFF
>TRBD2|TRBV7-6|TRBJ2-2|NA
TGTGCCAGCACCCAGGGCCTAGCGGGCACCGGGGAGCTGTTTTTT
CASTQGLAGTGELFF
>NA|TRBV20-1|TRBJ1-1|NA
TGCAGTGCTACTGAAAGGTTGACTGAAGCTTTCTTT
CSATERLTEAFF
>NA|TRBV10-3|TRBJ2-7|few
TGTGCGGCCGCTCCTTCCTCCTACGAGCAGTACTTC
CAAAPSSYEQYF
>NA|TRBV5-1|TRBJ2-3|once
TGCGCCAGCAGCTCCCTCCGCAACACAGATACGCAGTATTTT
CASSSLRNTDTQYF
>NA|TRBV15|TRBJ2-2|NA
TGTGCCACCAGCAGAGGTACAGGGACGTTCACCGGGGAGCTGTTTTTT
CATSRGTGTFTGELFF
>NA|TRBV9|TRBJ2-1|NA
TGTGCCAGCAGCGTAGAAGAGGGGGCCTACAATGAGCAGTTCTTC
CASSVEEGAYNEQFF
>TRBD1|TRBV29-1|TRBJ2-3|NA
TGCAGCGTTCTCCGGGACAGCAACACAGATACGCAGTATTTT
CSVLRDSNTDTQYF